These T cell receptor beta chains were read from a single sample in a study of blood T cell repertoires in COVID-19. The table came from immunoSEQ multiplex PCR; TCRdb's copy has only in-frame clones and leaves some out. The data show a few hundred thousand clones, with approximately 84% seen just once and 6.6% held by the top ten. The sequenced sample was PBMCs or T cells enriched from blood (not recorded which). These receptors were collected from a woman aged 50 to 65 who had been exposed to COVID-19. Both conserved end residues are part of each CDR3. The order of the fields is CDR3 protein, V gene, clone size, J gene, D gene. A D gene is named only where the DNA matches it firmly. Only part of the rows carry a size: once, few, many, or a class if the clone is expanded.

CDR3: CATSITGGGEQYF; V: TRBV15; size: -; J: TRBJ2-7; D: TRBD1
CDR3: CASSRDRAVLYEQYF; V: TRBV6-2/TRBV6-3; size: -; J: TRBJ2-7; D: TRBD1
CDR3: CASSLRLNTEAFF; V: TRBV12-3/TRBV12-4; size: -; J: TRBJ1-1; D: -
CDR3: CASSMGTGFSDTQYF; V: TRBV19; size: -; J: TRBJ2-3; D: TRBD1
CDR3: CSASFGGLMNTEAFF; V: TRBV20-1; size: -; J: TRBJ1-1; D: -
CDR3: CASSPTWGQGLGGEQYF; V: TRBV7-8; size: few; J: TRBJ2-7; D: TRBD1
CDR3: CASRRGTVNTGELFF; V: TRBV3-1/TRBV3-2; size: -; J: TRBJ2-2; D: -
CDR3: CASKADSNSPLHF; V: TRBV19; size: -; J: TRBJ1-6; D: -
CDR3: CASSPRENTEAFF; V: TRBV5-4; size: -; J: TRBJ1-1; D: -
CDR3: CASSYVRTGGGYGYTF; V: TRBV6-5; size: -; J: TRBJ1-2; D: TRBD1
CDR3: CASSLGGGSGANVLTF; V: TRBV7-2; size: -; J: TRBJ2-6; D: TRBD2
CDR3: CASSLAGSLAKNIQYF; V: TRBV5-5; size: -; J: TRBJ2-4; D: -
CDR3: CASSLMRTSVGYTF; V: TRBV5-5; size: -; J: TRBJ1-2; D: -
CDR3: CASSFGQNYGYTF; V: TRBV7-2; size: -; J: TRBJ1-2; D: -
CDR3: CASSPVSNQPQHF; V: TRBV18; size: once; J: TRBJ1-5; D: -
CDR3: CAWSVGLGPGELFF; V: TRBV30; size: -; J: TRBJ2-2; D: TRBD2
CDR3: CASSSISQTVAGVEKLFF; V: TRBV7-9; size: -; J: TRBJ1-4; D: -
CDR3: CASIRFEKLFF; V: TRBV2; size: many; J: TRBJ1-4; D: -
CDR3: CASSLPTGTDTQYF; V: TRBV2; size: -; J: TRBJ2-3; D: -
CDR3: CASSIASGTAGYTF; V: TRBV19; size: -; J: TRBJ1-2; D: -
CDR3: CASSPVGVDTGELFF; V: TRBV28; size: -; J: TRBJ2-2; D: -
CDR3: CATSRYSQPQHF; V: TRBV12-3/TRBV12-4; size: -; J: TRBJ1-5; D: -
CDR3: CASSQANRLQGNEQFF; V: TRBV4-2; size: -; J: TRBJ2-1; D: -
CDR3: CASSPYSGDTGELFF; V: TRBV18; size: -; J: TRBJ2-2; D: -
CDR3: CASSYSSGGAEAFF; V: TRBV6-6; size: -; J: TRBJ1-1; D: TRBD1
CDR3: CASSRTSGGARYEQFF; V: TRBV3-1/TRBV3-2; size: few; J: TRBJ2-1; D: TRBD2
CDR3: CASSGESAGRGDTQYF; V: TRBV2; size: -; J: TRBJ2-3; D: TRBD2
CDR3: CASSLNGRYGYTF; V: TRBV5-8; size: -; J: TRBJ1-2; D: -
CDR3: CASSTGEGTEAFF; V: TRBV12-3/TRBV12-4; size: -; J: TRBJ1-1; D: TRBD1
CDR3: CAISESTSGINSPLHF; V: TRBV10-3; size: -; J: TRBJ1-6; D: -
CDR3: CASSSPGEFQPQHF; V: TRBV28; size: -; J: TRBJ1-5; D: -
CDR3: CASSLLSAGINEKLFF; V: TRBV19; size: -; J: TRBJ1-4; D: -
CDR3: CASSRGGGGQPQHF; V: TRBV5-5; size: -; J: TRBJ1-5; D: TRBD1
CDR3: CASSQGRSSGRYGYTF; V: TRBV4-3; size: -; J: TRBJ1-2; D: -
CDR3: CASSIDSRDRGSYGYTF; V: TRBV19; size: -; J: TRBJ1-2; D: TRBD1
CDR3: CSASIGAGYTF; V: TRBV20-1; size: -; J: TRBJ1-2; D: -
CDR3: CASSQADGTPKTGELFF; V: TRBV23-1; size: -; J: TRBJ2-2; D: -
CDR3: CASSVTQGANVFF; V: TRBV12-3/TRBV12-4; size: -; J: TRBJ1-1; D: TRBD1
CDR3: CASSLGDLSNQPQHF; V: TRBV28; size: -; J: TRBJ1-5; D: -
CDR3: CASSTGQNEKLFF; V: TRBV12-3/TRBV12-4; size: -; J: TRBJ1-4; D: TRBD1
CDR3: CASSFLAGRTEAFF; V: TRBV6-1; size: -; J: TRBJ1-1; D: -
CDR3: CASSVGLGTSDEQFF; V: TRBV9; size: once; J: TRBJ2-1; D: TRBD2
CDR3: CASSLPAGQGPYSNQPQHF; V: TRBV5-6; size: -; J: TRBJ1-5; D: TRBD1
CDR3: CASSSGQGNYGYTF; V: TRBV9; size: -; J: TRBJ1-2; D: TRBD1
CDR3: CASSMEEGTGANVLTF; V: TRBV19; size: many; J: TRBJ2-6; D: -
CDR3: CAIDSGTGKLSVF; V: TRBV6-5; size: -; J: TRBJ1-1; D: TRBD1